This T cell receptor beta chain was recovered during a study of blood T cell repertoires in COVID-19. Study background: Both acute and convalescent COVID-19 samples were obtained from the United States, Italy and Spain.

The CDR3 has 13 amino acids. Germline V gene data show CDR1 as KGHDR and CDR2 as SFDVKD. V was cut by 7 bases and J by 7 bases, with 12 bases left in between. Sequenced by immunoSEQ multiplex PCR; TCRdb stores in-frame clones only, minus some. The table lists 140,000 to 150,000 clones, around 84% of them singletons. This clone appeared many times. The sample was peripheral blood. V gene TRBV24-1 combines with J gene TRBJ2-2, with no clear D. This receptor was taken from a man between 60 and 75 years old with active or convalescent COVID-19. The chain's CDR3 is CATRWQDDGELFF. The CDR3 DNA follows: TGTGCCACCAGGTGGCAGGATGACGGGGAGCTGTTTTTT.